This record concerns one T cell receptor beta chain sequence. Its antigen remains unknown. The CDR3 has 14 residues. Per germline, CDR1 MGHRA and CDR2 YSYEKL. V was pared by 0 bases and J by 5 bases, with 3 bases of the junction left unmatched. This entry is derived from a study of cytomegalovirus exposure and HLA in healthy donors. Study-wide findings and caveats: It was only CMV serostatus that was available as immune exposure information. Association of a missense DCLRE1C variant with TCR beta V- and J-gene trimming was reported in a later analysis.

The primer mix had 60 Vbeta and 13 Jbeta primers. This table comes from immunoSEQ multiplex PCR, and its TCRdb copy is limited to in-frame clones, with some not included. Of some 150,000 clones listed, 80% are singletons. The sequenced sample consisted of PBMCs. The chain couples TRBV4-1 to TRBJ2-5, with TRBD1 matching over 7 bases. The TCR was taken from a man in his thirties or forties in good health and CMV-seronegative. The DNA of the CDR3 is TGCGCCAGCAGCCAAGATGGCAGGGGGGAGACCCAGTACTTC. Translating it yields CASSQDGRGETQYF.